The clone carrying this T cell receptor (beta chain) appeared many times. Its specificity is unknown. These data are taken from a study of T-cell memory formation after mild COVID-19. Looking at the study overall: TCR clusters mostly belonged to single donors. Study observations and caveats: Memory cells collected pre-infection included some clones that later responded, suggesting cross-reactive memory joined.

V was clipped by 5 bases and J by 0 bases; unmatched bases: 13. The CDR3 covers 17 residues. Germline V CDR1 and CDR2: DFQATT, SNEGSKA (reference sequence). One entry per CDR3 protein, called by TCRdb with MiXCR from the 5' RACE reads. This table has around 300,000 distinct CDR3 sequences, 12% to 15% appearing once. Material for sequencing was PBMCs or a T cell subset sorted from them (not recorded which). This clonotype originated in a man younger than 35 who had mild COVID-19 (a few samples of this study predate the infection). Cell type and time point are not known. This chain uses TRBV20-1 with TRBJ2-1; 7 positions agree with TRBD1. CDR3 DNA: TGCAGTGCTCCCAAACCCAGGGGACAGAGCTCCTACAATGAGCAGTTCTTC. This translates into CSAPKPRGQSSYNEQFF.